The 18 T cell receptor beta chains below come from one sample, sequenced in a study of T cell responses to AZD1222 COVID-19 vaccine (dated by TCRdb to the early 2020s). The label giving this sample's time point can be read as: baseline before first vaccination. Library construction relied on the immunoSEQ multiplex PCR assay. TCRdb provides this immuneACCESS table in a form limited to in-frame rearrangements. Some clones are lacking; in checked studies, under half of them reflect an unresolved V gene, and why the rest are absent is not known. Within this sample are 170,000 or so clones, with less than 95% of them counted one time only. Less than 3% of the sample rests with the top ten. This specimen consisted of peripheral blood, obtained on day 0 of AZD1222 vaccination. Receptor source: an adult in good health.

The J gene is TRBJ1-3, the V gene TRBV3-1 (or the pseudogene TRBV3-2); D is unresolved. The V and J ends lost 7 bases and 4 bases respectively, with 20 bases between them. Germline loops: CDR1 LGHDT, CDR2 YNNKEL (reference sequence). This CDR3 has 16 residues. This CDR3 reads CASTTTHLSGGNTIYF. CDR3 in DNA: TGTGCCAGCACCACAACCCACCTATCGGGAGGAAACACCATATATTTT.

This clone was seen a few times. The chain is built from TRBV7-3 and TRBJ1-1, with 7 bases identical to TRBD1. The V segment lost 5 bases and the J segment 4 bases; nucleotides outside the gene matches: 4. The CDR3 consists of 13 residues. In germline, CDR1 is SGHTA, CDR2 FQGTGA. CDR3 in amino acids: CASSEDRVTEAFF. As DNA, the CDR3 is TGTGCCAGCAGCGAAGACAGGGTCACTGAAGCTTTCTTT.

In this sample, this clone turned up once. The V gene is TRBV5-1, the J gene TRBJ2-3; TRBD1 matches 8 bases. Germline CDR1 is SGHRS and CDR2 is YFSETQ. With V trimmed by 2 bases and J by 4 bases, 0 bases remained unmatched. CDR3 length: 13 residues. CDR3 in DNA: TGCGCCAGCAGCTTACAGGGGGCAGATACGCAGTATTTT. It yields the protein CASSLQGADTQYF. The full variable domain, completed using reference TRBV5-1 and TRBJ2-3, is KAGVTQTPRYLIKTRGQQVTLSCSPISGHRSVSWYQQTPGQGLQFLFEYFSETQRNKGNFPGRFSGRQFSNSRSEMNVSTLELGDSALYLCASSLQGADTQYFGPGTRLTVL.

The V call is TRBV30, the J call TRBJ2-7, with TRBD1 matching over 7 bases. The CDR3 has 13 residues. Germline V CDR1 and CDR2: GTSNPN, SVGIG (reference sequence). After removal of 1 base from V and 6 bases from J, the junction contained 6 bases not matched to a gene. The CDR3 sequence: CAWSGGGQREQYF. The CDR3 DNA reads as TGTGCCTGGAGTGGAGGGGGCCAACGCGAGCAGTACTTC.

This chain links TRBV7-2 with TRBJ1-6, with D possibly TRBD1 on 5 matching bases. CDR3 length: 17 residues. The germline CDR1 and CDR2 sequences are SGHTA and FQGNSA. The V and J ends lost 5 bases and 2 bases respectively, with 16 bases between them. For the CDR3, the DNA is TGTGCCAGCAGCCCGTACGATACAGGAACCTATAATTCACCCCTCCACTTT. Encoded protein: CASSPYDTGTYNSPLHF.

The chain is built from TRBV7-2 and TRBJ2-3; no definite D call. V was cut by 1 base and J by 11 bases, with 7 bases left in between. The germline V gene encodes CDR1 SGHTA and CDR2 FQGNSA. This CDR3 contains 11 residues. This chain's CDR3 is CASSLDYGQYF. CDR3 nucleotide sequence: TGTGCCAGCAGCTTAGACTACGGGCAGTATTTT.

The chain links TRBV19 to TRBJ1-1; no firm D call. Trimming removed 7 bases from V and 5 bases from J, with 11 bases in between. The CDR3 has 12 amino acids. Per the germline V gene, CDR1 is LNHDA and CDR2 is SQIVND (reference sequence). CDR3 nucleotide sequence: TGTGCCAGTACGGGAGGATGGACTGAAGCTTTCTTT. It encodes CASTGGWTEAFF.

The CDR3 DNA is TGTGCCAGCAGCGCCGCGGCGGGGAGTAATGAAAAACTGTTTTTT. Encoded protein: CASSAAAGSNEKLFF. The genes are TRBV9 and TRBJ1-4; D ambiguous. CDR1 and CDR2 (germline): SGDLS, YYNGEE. Trimming shortened V by 3 bases and J by 4 bases, and 13 bases separated the two germline ends. This CDR3 is 15 amino acids long.

This clone appeared a single time. The chain links TRBV3-1 (or the pseudogene TRBV3-2) to TRBJ1-2, with unresolved D. Between the trimmed V and J ends, which lost 2 bases and 3 bases, there was a span of 4 bases. The CDR3 runs to 12 residues. Per germline, CDR1 LGHDT and CDR2 YNNKEL (reference sequence). CDR3 coding DNA: TGTGCCAGCAGCCAAAGGGACTATGGCTACACCTTC. Protein sequence: CASSQRDYGYTF.

Here the CDR3 reads CATKSPLSTEAFF. CDR3 sequence (DNA): TGTGCCACCAAATCCCCACTTTCTACTGAAGCTTTCTTT. The rearrangement uses TRBV5-4 and TRBJ1-1; no clear D. With 9 bases removed from V and 5 bases from J, the gap between germline ends came to 17 bases. Germline assignment: CDR1 SGHNT and CDR2 YYREEE (reference sequence). The CDR3 consists of 13 residues.

V usage is TRBV18 and J usage is TRBJ1-1; D gene unclear. This CDR3 region has 13 residues. Looked up from germline, CDR1 is KGHSH and CDR2 is LQKENI. The V end was cut by 3 bases, the J end by 4 bases, with 9 bases between. The CDR3 spells CASSPTGGTEAFF. CDR3 DNA sequence: TGTGCCAGCTCACCGACCGGAGGCACTGAAGCTTTCTTT.

The V gene is TRBV9, the J gene TRBJ1-2; D is undetermined. The germline gives CDR1 SGDLS, CDR2 YYNGEE. CDR3 length equals 14 residues. V shed 0 bases and J shed 3 bases, with 9 bases lying between them. The CDR3 region is CASSVEASYYGYTF. In DNA, the CDR3 is TGTGCCAGCAGCGTAGAAGCCAGTTACTATGGCTACACCTTC.

The chain joins TRBV12-3 or TRBV12-4 to TRBJ2-7; D gene unclear. V was pared by 4 bases and J by 0 bases, with 7 bases between. The CDR3 length is 13 residues. The CDR3 DNA sequence: TGTGCCAGCAGTTACGGCGGCTCCTACGAGCAGTACTTC. Its protein is CASSYGGSYEQYF.

The gene calls are TRBV7-6 and TRBJ2-2; D remains unclear. Trimming left V 4 bases short and J 6 bases short, with 12 bases between. The CDR3 spans 14 residues. CDR1 and CDR2 (germline): SGHVS, FNYEAQ. CDR3 amino acids: CASSSSRSPGELFF. The CDR3 bases are TGTGCCAGCAGCTCGAGCAGGTCCCCCGGGGAGCTGTTTTTT. Complete variable domain (other parts from reference TRBV7-6 and TRBJ2-2): GAGVSQSPRYKVTKRGQDVALRCDPISGHVSLYWYRQALGQGPEFLTYFNYEAQQDKSGLPNDRFSAERPEGSISTLTIQRTEQRDSAMYRCASSSSRSPGELFFGEGSRLTVL.

This chain's CDR3 is CASSKEGLATEAFF. The CDR3 DNA sequence: TGTGCCAGCAGCAAAGAGGGTCTCGCCACTGAAGCTTTCTTT. V gene TRBV7-3 combines with J gene TRBJ1-1; no definite D call. This CDR3 has 14 amino acids. V was clipped by 5 bases and J by 4 bases, with 14 bases between them. Germline CDR1 SGHTA, CDR2 FQGTGA.

The chain employs TRBV19 and TRBJ1-5; D remains ambiguous. V was clipped by 1 base and J by 9 bases, with 13 bases between them. CDR1 is LNHDA and CDR2 is SQIVND in the germline V gene (reference sequence). The CDR3 is made up of 14 amino acids. The CDR3: CASSIVNPAGPQHF. The CDR3 DNA reads as TGTGCCAGTAGTATAGTTAATCCGGCCGGGCCCCAGCATTTT.

The chain recombines TRBV18 with TRBJ2-4, with D hard to call. This CDR3 contains 12 residues. CDR1 is KGHSH, CDR2 LQKENI, per germline. Trimming took 4 bases from V and 10 from J, leaving 11 bases between them. CDR3 sequence reads: CASSRDTGIQYF. The CDR3 bases are TGTGCCAGCTCACGAGATACGGGTATTCAGTACTTC.

Note on this clone: Its ends do not fully match the called genes, so a read error is possible. V and J are TRBV6-2 or TRBV6-3 and TRBJ2-7, with D perhaps TRBD1 (5 bases). This CDR3 is built from 15 residues. Germline CDR1 is MNHEY and CDR2 is SVGEGT. CDR3 protein: CASSYRQSGSHEQYF. The CDR3 DNA reads as TGTGCCAGCAGTTACAGACAGTCCGGCTCCCACGAGCAGTACTTC.